This T cell receptor beta chain was sequenced for a study of Graves' ophthalmopathy and Graves' hyperthyroidism. The study amplified TCR beta CDR3 regions using RNA transcripts. An opening RT-PCR round employed HTBI primers and preceded a second-round multiplex PCR. Via MiXCR, TCRdb re-called the multiplex PCR reads, giving one row per CDR3 protein. Among approximately 160,000 distinct CDR3 sequences listed, roughly 37% were seen once. The study excluded patients with other autoimmune diseases, uncontrolled infections, pregnancy or lactation. V dropped 4 bases and J dropped 2 bases, with 8 bases sitting between them. Germline lookup yields CDR1 MNHEY and CDR2 SVGEGT. This CDR3 is 13 amino acids long. This clonotype was observed many times. The antigen is not known. Study-level results: Most clonotypes expanded in thyroid above 0.001 frequency were present in blood too. In predicting ophthalmopathy progression, the model reached roughly 71% sensitivity and 72.22% specificity.

The sequence was obtained from a woman between 40 and 50 years old with Graves' ophthalmopathy. The sequenced sample was peripheral blood. The rearrangement links TRBV6-2 or TRBV6-3 to TRBJ2-5; no definite D call. The CDR3 here is CASSSVGQETQYF. DNA of the CDR3: TGTGCCAGCAGTTCAGTAGGACAAGAGACCCAGTACTTC.